The 22 T cell receptor beta chains presented below share a single source sample, sequenced in a study of identical twins. TCRdb re-analysed the 5' RACE reads in MiXCR, keeping a single row per CDR3 protein. The sample contains 200,000 to 300,000 distinct CDR3 sequences, roughly 7% of which appear only once. These data were likewise used in another study, on yellow fever vaccine responses in identical twins.

Input material: memory (CD45RO+) T cells sorted from blood. The receptors shown here come from a woman younger than 35 in good health.

A few counts support this clonotype. The chain combines TRBV6-5 with TRBJ1-1; 10 nucleotides line up with TRBD1. CDR3 length: 12 amino acids. J was trimmed by 12 bases and V by 2 bases; bases with no gene match: 3. CDR1 and CDR2 from the germline V gene are MNHEY and SVGAGI. The CDR3 is CASSYRTGGTFF. CDR3 sequence (DNA): TGTGCCAGCAGTTACCGGACAGGGGGGACTTTCTTT.

This clonotype was found many times. The rearrangement joins TRBV4-1 to TRBJ2-4; D gene ambiguous. The V gene lost 0 bases and the J gene lost 4 bases, with 10 bases spanning the gap. Germline CDR1 and CDR2: MGHRA and YSYEKL. The CDR3 loop spans 15 amino acids. The CDR3 region has the DNA TGCGCCAGCAGCCAAGATTTTACTATAAAAAACATTCAGTACTTC. Encoded protein: CASSQDFTIKNIQYF.

In this sample, this clonotype turned up many times. The rearrangement joins TRBV12-3 or TRBV12-4 to TRBJ2-3; D not certain. The V end lost 7 bases, the J end lost 0 bases, and 14 bases lay between the germline ends. This CDR3 comprises 15 residues. CDR3 sequence reads: CASMVVVTSTDTQYF. CDR3 in DNA: TGTGCCAGCATGGTGGTGGTAACTAGCACAGATACGCAGTATTTT.

This clonotype was observed a handful of times. The gene calls are TRBV9 and TRBJ2-1, with D possibly being TRBD2 (6 bases). Germline V gene lookup returns CDR1 SGDLS and CDR2 YYNGEE. CDR3 length: 15 residues. Trimming removed 3 bases from V and 4 bases from J, with 14 bases in between. CDR3 sequence reads: CASSAGWREYNEQFF. CDR3 DNA sequence: TGTGCCAGCAGCGCTGGATGGCGGGAATACAATGAGCAGTTCTTC.

This rearrangement joins TRBV29-1 to TRBJ1-2; D is ambiguous. The CDR3 runs 10 residues. The germline CDR1 and CDR2 sequences are SQVTM and ANQGSEA. V lost 6 bases, J lost 7 bases, and 9 bases lay in between. In nucleotides, the CDR3 is TGCAGCGTCGACGGAGGTGGCTACACCTTC. Translation gives CSVDGGGYTF. The full variable domain, rest sourced from reference TRBV29-1 and TRBJ1-2, is SAVISQKPSRDICQRGTSLTIQCQVDSQVTMMFWYRQQPGQSLTLIATANQGSEATYESGFVIDKFPISRPNLTFSTLTVSNMSPEDSSIYLCSVDGGGYTFGSGTRLTVV.

CDR3 coding DNA: TGCAGTGCTAAGGGGTGGGTTCAAGAGACCCAGTACTTC. This sequence encodes CSAKGWVQETQYF. The chain recombines TRBV20-1 with TRBJ2-5, with D perhaps matching TRBD1 (5 bases). The CDR3 length is 13 residues. Germline V gene sequence: CDR1 DFQATT, CDR2 SNEGSKA (reference sequence). With 4 bases removed from V and 2 bases from J, the gap between germline ends came to 11 bases.

This clonotype was seen only a few times. The J gene is TRBJ2-1, the V gene TRBV4-2, with D possibly TRBD1 on 6 matching bases. V dropped 0 bases and J dropped 5 bases, with 14 bases sitting between them. The CDR3 is 16 amino acids. Germline loops: CDR1 LGHNA, CDR2 YNFKEQ. CDR3 residues: CASSQDLQGKNNEQFF. The CDR3 nucleotides are TGTGCCAGCAGCCAAGACTTGCAGGGGAAAAACAATGAGCAGTTCTTC.

This chain links TRBV7-2 with TRBJ2-7; 10 positions agree with TRBD1. CDR3 length: 16 amino acids. The V gene end was trimmed by 5 bases and the J gene end by 3 bases; junction bases not matched to a gene: 10. CDR1 and CDR2 (germline): SGHTA, FQGNSA. CDR3 loop: CASSPPGQGRLYEQYV. The DNA for the CDR3 is TGTGCCAGCAGCCCCCCGGGACAGGGGAGGCTCTACGAGCAGTACGTC.

This clonotype was observed many times. This chain uses TRBV20-1 with TRBJ2-4, with TRBD1 identical over 9 bases. Germline V gene data show CDR1 as DFQATT and CDR2 as SNEGSKA (reference sequence). V lost 0 bases and J lost 11; bases outside the gene matches: 14. The length of the CDR3 is 16 residues. CDR3 nucleotides: TGCAGTGCTAGAGATATGGGGACAGGGTATCAAAATTTTCAGTACTTC. Translation: CSARDMGTGYQNFQYF.

DNA of the CDR3: TGTGCCAGCATTGGCCGACAGGGAACAGGAACCGATCAGCCCCAGCATTTT. This encodes CASIGRQGTGTDQPQHF. V is TRBV6-1 and J is TRBJ1-5, with 7 bases aligning to TRBD1. This CDR3 is 17 amino acids long. Germline V gene data show CDR1 as MNHNS and CDR2 as SASEGT. The V and J ends lost 7 bases and 5 bases, in that order; junction bases with no gene match: 17.

This clonotype came up many times. The chain carries TRBV12-3 or TRBV12-4 and TRBJ1-1; D is undetermined. The CDR3 totals 13 residues. The V and J ends lost 5 bases and 0 bases respectively, with 7 bases between them. The DNA for the CDR3 is TGTGCCAGCAGTACCAACTTGAACACTGAAGCTTTCTTT. Protein product: CASSTNLNTEAFF.

In its sample, this clonotype was seen a few times. The DNA of the CDR3 is TGCAGTGCCACGTTCCCCTACAAAGACTACGAGCAGTACTTC. It codes for CSATFPYKDYEQYF. The V call is TRBV20-1, the J call TRBJ2-7; D is ambiguous. From germline, CDR1 is DFQATT and CDR2 SNEGSKA (reference sequence). V lost 6 bases to trimming and J lost 3 bases, with 18 bases between them. The CDR3 consists of 14 residues.

This chain links TRBV7-8 with TRBJ1-6; no definite D call. The CDR3 spans 13 residues. V was clipped by 1 base and J by 10 bases, with 8 bases between them. Germline CDR1 and CDR2: SGHVS and FQNEAQ. The CDR3 region is CASSLEDSSPLHF. CDR3 in DNA: TGTGCCAGCAGCTTAGAGGACTCATCACCCCTCCACTTT.

This clonotype was counted many times. The chain has TRBV5-1 and TRBJ2-2; D unresolved. V lost 0 bases, J lost 2 bases, and 8 bases lay in between. Germline CDR1 SGHRS, CDR2 YFSETQ. The CDR3 totals 15 residues. The CDR3 loop is CASSLAQINTGELFF. The DNA for the CDR3 is TGCGCCAGCAGCTTGGCCCAGATCAACACCGGGGAGCTGTTTTTT.

This clonotype was seen many times. V usage is TRBV10-3 and J usage is TRBJ2-4, with TRBD2 as a possible D gene (5 bases). Trimming left V 9 bases short and J 3 bases short, with 9 bases between. CDR3 length: 12 amino acids. CDR1 and CDR2 from the germline V gene are ENHRY and SYGVKD. The CDR3 is CAMAGDKNIQYF. In DNA, the CDR3 is TGTGCCATGGCCGGGGACAAAAACATTCAGTACTTC.

This clonotype has a count of ten or more. The V call is TRBV10-3, the J call TRBJ1-6; D possibly corresponds to TRBD1 (5 bases). The CDR3 is 12 amino acids. Trimming pared 2 bases from V and 10 bases from J, leaving 6 bases between. Germline loops: CDR1 ENHRY, CDR2 SYGVKD. The chain's CDR3 is CAISEGGSPLHF. CDR3 coding DNA: TGTGCCATCAGTGAGGGGGGATCACCCCTCCACTTT.

This clonotype appeared a few times. The genes are TRBV20-1 and TRBJ1-6, with 8 bases that match TRBD1. V dropped 6 bases and J dropped 5; count of bases not matched to a gene: 12. CDR3 size: 16 residues. Germline V gives CDR1 DFQATT, CDR2 SNEGSKA (reference sequence). Here the CDR3 DNA reads TGCAGTGCGCCTGGGCGACAGGGGCTGGATAATTCACCCCTCCACTTT. Its protein product is CSAPGRQGLDNSPLHF.

This clonotype turned up a few times. The chain carries TRBV2 and TRBJ2-1; the match to TRBD2 covers 8 bases. The CDR3 has 16 residues. Germline-derived CDR1 and CDR2 are SNHLY and FYNNEI. The V segment lost 5 bases and the J segment 4 bases; nucleotides outside the gene matches: 10. The CDR3 here is CASSLAGGLGYNEQFF. The CDR3 DNA reads TGTGCCAGCAGTTTGGCTGGGGGACTAGGATACAATGAGCAGTTCTTC.

This clonotype was recorded many times. This CDR3 reads CASSLWTSGGAGEQFF. CDR3 coding DNA: TGCGCCAGCAGCTTATGGACTAGCGGGGGGGCAGGTGAGCAGTTCTTC. The rearrangement joins TRBV5-1 to TRBJ2-1, with TRBD2 identical over 15 bases. The CDR3 has 16 amino acids. V lost 2 bases to trimming and J lost 9 bases; unmatched junction nucleotides: 6. CDR1 is SGHRS and CDR2 is YFSETQ in the germline V gene.

This clonotype was observed a handful of times. The chain recombines TRBV3-1 with TRBJ1-5; 8 positions agree with TRBD1. The CDR3 is 14 amino acids. Germline V gene data show CDR1 as LGHDT and CDR2 as YNNKEL (reference sequence). V shed 4 bases, J shed 6 bases, and the junction held 5 bases outside the gene matches. CDR3 protein: CASSPADRAQPQHF. CDR3 in DNA: TGTGCCAGCAGCCCAGCGGACAGGGCTCAGCCCCAGCATTTT.

In this sample, this clonotype turned up many times. The V and J genes are TRBV12-3 or TRBV12-4 and TRBJ2-5, with D unclear. The CDR3 length is 14 residues. V dropped 0 bases and J dropped 5 bases, with 10 bases sitting between them. The CDR3 protein is CASSLAVGGETQYF. CDR3 DNA sequence: TGTGCCAGCAGTTTAGCGGTCGGTGGGGAGACCCAGTACTTC.

This clonotype was detected a few times. The V gene is TRBV20-1, the J gene TRBJ2-1; 7 positions agree with TRBD2. The CDR3 sequence is 14 residues long. Germline CDR1 is DFQATT and CDR2 is SNEGSKA (reference sequence). J lost 4 bases, V lost 3 bases, and 6 bases had no gene match. CDR3 amino acids: CSASLGGSYNEQFF. The CDR3 DNA follows: TGCAGTGCTAGTCTCGGGGGGTCTTACAATGAGCAGTTCTTC.